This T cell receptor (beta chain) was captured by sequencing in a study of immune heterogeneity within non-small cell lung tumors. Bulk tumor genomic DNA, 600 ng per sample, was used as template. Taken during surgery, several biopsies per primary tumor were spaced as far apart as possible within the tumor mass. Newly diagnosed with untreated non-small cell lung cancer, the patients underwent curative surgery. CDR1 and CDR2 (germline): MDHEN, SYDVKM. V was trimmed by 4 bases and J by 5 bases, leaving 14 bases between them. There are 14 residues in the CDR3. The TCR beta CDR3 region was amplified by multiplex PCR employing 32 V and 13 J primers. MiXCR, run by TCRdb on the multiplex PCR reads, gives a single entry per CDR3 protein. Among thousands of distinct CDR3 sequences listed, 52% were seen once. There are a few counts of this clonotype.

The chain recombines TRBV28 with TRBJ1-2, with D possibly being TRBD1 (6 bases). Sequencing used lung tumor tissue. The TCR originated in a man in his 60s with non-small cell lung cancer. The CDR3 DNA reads TGTGCCAGCAGTTCCACGGAGAGGGGGTATGGCTACACCTTC. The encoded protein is CASSSTERGYGYTF.